A single sample gave rise to the 20 T cell receptor beta chains below, sequenced in a study of control samples from healthy donors and cancer patients. TCRdb keeps only in-frame clones here, not all; method: immunoSEQ multiplex PCR. The sample has some 100,000 clones; 90% are singletons. The specimen was blood. The receptor set was obtained from a human donor in good health. The donor label of this sample is uncertain.

J is TRBJ1-2 and V is TRBV24-1; D is uncertain. Per germline, CDR1 KGHDR and CDR2 SFDVKD. Trimming took 2 bases from V and 5 from J, leaving 8 bases between them. The CDR3 is 13 amino acids. This CDR3 is CATSDYDWYGYTF. The DNA of the CDR3 is TGTGCCACCAGTGATTATGATTGGTATGGCTACACCTTC.

This sequence joins TRBV19 and TRBJ1-4, with 11 nucleotides matching TRBD1. Germline values: CDR1 LNHDA, CDR2 SQIVND (reference sequence). The V and J ends lost 7 bases and 0 bases, in that order; junction bases with no gene match: 7. The CDR3 is 17 amino acids. The CDR3 is CASTGQGALTTNEKLFF. The CDR3 nucleotides read TGTGCCAGTACTGGACAGGGGGCATTAACAACTAATGAAAAACTGTTTTTT.

The CDR3 DNA reads TGTGCCAGCAGCACACCGGGACAGGGGAACACTGAAGCTTTCTTT. Translating gives CASSTPGQGNTEAFF. The chain links TRBV5-4 to TRBJ1-1; 9 nucleotides match TRBD1. This CDR3 has 15 residues. Trimming removed 4 bases from V and 1 base from J; junction bases left unmatched: 5. Germline CDR1 and CDR2: SGHNT and YYREEE (reference sequence).

This chain connects TRBV27 to TRBJ1-4; TRBD1 is a possible D gene (6 bases). This CDR3 has 16 amino acids. Trimming pared 0 bases from V and 7 bases from J, leaving 15 bases between. The V gene's germline CDR1 is MNHEY and CDR2 SMNVEV (reference sequence). The CDR3 nucleotides are TGTGCCAGCAGTTTATCCGCGGACAGCCGGGGTGAAAAACTGTTTTTT. It is translated as CASSLSADSRGEKLFF.

The V call is TRBV19, the J call TRBJ1-1; 7 bases match TRBD1. CDR1 is LNHDA and CDR2 is SQIVND in the germline V gene (reference sequence). The junction had 7 bases not matched to a gene; V was cut back by 5 bases and J by 1 base. The CDR3 has 15 amino acids. CDR3 in amino acids: CASSLRGVWNTEAFF. The CDR3 DNA is TGTGCCAGTAGTCTCAGGGGGGTCTGGAACACTGAAGCTTTCTTT.

The gene calls are TRBV5-4 and TRBJ2-5; 9 bases map to TRBD1. After removal of 3 bases from V and 5 bases from J, the junction contained 11 bases not matched to a gene. The CDR3 is 16 amino acids. Germline V gene lookup returns CDR1 SGHNT and CDR2 YYREEE (reference sequence). CDR3 region: CASSSGQGGGWETQYF. The DNA of the CDR3 is TGTGCCAGCAGCTCGGGACAGGGTGGCGGGTGGGAGACCCAGTACTTC.

The rearrangement links TRBV7-9 to TRBJ1-4, with 7 positions matching TRBD1. V shed 5 bases, J shed 8 bases, and the junction held 8 bases outside the gene matches. The CDR3 extends over 14 amino acids. Germline loops: CDR1 SEHNR, CDR2 FQNEAQ (reference sequence). Written as DNA, the CDR3 is TGTGCCAGCAGCACAGGGGATTTAAGCGAAAAACTGTTTTTT. The encoded protein is CASSTGDLSEKLFF.

The CDR3 DNA sequence: TGCAGCGTTGACTTAGCGGGGGCCCCCCATGAGCAGTTCTTC. This encodes CSVDLAGAPHEQFF. The chain has TRBV29-1 and TRBJ2-1; 9 nucleotides line up with TRBD2. This CDR3 comprises 14 residues. Germline CDR1 SQVTM, CDR2 ANQGSEA. V shed 3 bases, J shed 8 bases, and the junction held 8 bases outside the gene matches.

The chain is built from TRBV27 and TRBJ2-2; the match to TRBD1 covers 7 bases. Germline lookup yields CDR1 MNHEY and CDR2 SMNVEV (reference sequence). CDR3 length: 16 residues. V lost 5 bases to trimming and J lost 7 bases; unmatched junction nucleotides: 13. The CDR3 DNA is TGTGCCAGCAGTCCGAACATAGGCAGGGGGTACGGGGAGCTGTTTTTT. It encodes CASSPNIGRGYGELFF.

V is TRBV9 and J is TRBJ1-1; 9 bases line up with TRBD1. CDR3 length: 16 residues. The V gene's germline CDR1 is SGDLS and CDR2 YYNGEE. Trimming took 3 bases from V and 4 from J; bases not matched to a gene: 10. The DNA of the CDR3 is TGTGCCAGCAGCGCTACCACAGGGGGCAGGGGCACTGAAGCTTTCTTT. The encoded protein is CASSATTGGRGTEAFF.

The rearrangement joins TRBV7-2 to TRBJ1-5, with no clear D. Trimming removed 1 base at V and 5 bases at J, with 12 bases between. This CDR3 is built from 15 residues. Germline V gives CDR1 SGHTA, CDR2 FQGNSA. The CDR3 loop reads CASSLDKNSYQPQHF. In DNA form, the CDR3 reads TGTGCCAGCAGCTTAGACAAGAATTCATATCAGCCCCAGCATTTT.

The rearrangement joins TRBV19 to TRBJ2-5; D may be TRBD2 (6 bases). The CDR3 has 14 amino acids. V dropped 5 bases and J dropped 4 bases, with 14 bases sitting between them. In germline, CDR1 is LNHDA, CDR2 SQIVND (reference sequence). The CDR3: CASSLRLGGETQYF. The DNA for the CDR3 is TGTGCCAGTAGTCTTAGACTGGGAGGAGAGACCCAGTACTTC.

The CDR3: CAISPGTDANTGELFF. CDR3 nucleotide sequence: TGTGCCATCAGTCCCGGGACAGACGCGAACACCGGGGAGCTGTTTTTT. The rearrangement uses TRBV10-3 and TRBJ2-2, with 7 bases matching TRBD1. From germline, CDR1 is ENHRY and CDR2 SYGVKD. The CDR3 loop spans 16 amino acids. Unmatched junction bases numbered 6, after V lost 5 bases and J lost 0 bases.

This rearrangement joins TRBV2 to TRBJ2-1; 8 bases agree with TRBD2. CDR3 length: 14 residues. J was trimmed by 10 bases and V by 8 bases; bases with no gene match: 13. CDR1 and CDR2 from the germline V gene are SNHLY and FYNNEI. CDR3 protein: CASRGGSRGGEQFF. CDR3 nucleotides: TGTGCCAGCCGGGGGGGCAGCCGGGGGGGGGAGCAGTTCTTC.

The CDR3 DNA reads as TGTGCCAGCAGCTTGGAGGGGGTAAGGGATACGCAGTATTTT. It yields the protein CASSLEGVRDTQYF. The gene calls are TRBV5-6 and TRBJ2-3, with D possibly TRBD1 on 6 matching bases. The CDR3 is made up of 14 amino acids. Germline CDR1 is SGHDT and CDR2 is YYEEEE. V lost 0 bases, J lost 6 bases, and 11 bases lay in between. The full variable domain, with the rest looked up from reference TRBV5-6 and TRBJ2-3, is DAGVTQSPTHLIKTRGQQVTLRCSPKSGHDTVSWYQQALGQGPQFIFQYYEEEERQRGNFPDRFSGHQFPNYSSELNVNALLLGDSALYLCASSLEGVRDTQYFGPGTRLTVL.

This chain links TRBV5-1 with TRBJ1-2; D is unresolved. The length of the CDR3 is 13 residues. CDR1 and CDR2 (germline): SGHRS, YFSETQ. Trimming took 4 bases from V and 0 from J, leaving 7 bases between them. This CDR3 reads CASSINTNYGYTF. The CDR3 DNA follows: TGCGCCAGCAGCATAAACACTAACTATGGCTACACCTTC.

The CDR3 DNA follows: TGTGCCAGCAGCGTTACTAGCGGGGGGGAGACCCAGTACTTC. This encodes CASSVTSGGETQYF. V usage is TRBV9 and J usage is TRBJ2-5; 12 nucleotides match TRBD2. The V gene's germline CDR1 is SGDLS and CDR2 YYNGEE. V was clipped by 2 bases and J by 5 bases; unmatched bases: 1. The CDR3 covers 14 residues. Full variable domain (remainder filled in from reference TRBV9 and TRBJ2-5): DSGVTQTPKHLITATGQRVTLRCSPRSGDLSVYWYQQSLDQGLQFLIQYYNGEERAKGNILERFSAQQFPDLHSELNLSSLELGDSALYFCASSVTSGGETQYFGPGTRLLVL.

The chain joins TRBV4-1 to TRBJ1-2, with 7 bases identical to TRBD1. The CDR3 runs 13 residues. The ends lost 3 bases at V and 8 bases at J; junction bases unmatched: 6. Germline CDR1 and CDR2: MGHRA and YSYEKL. CDR3 region: CASSQTGTEGYTF. CDR3 DNA: TGCGCCAGCAGCCAGACAGGGACGGAGGGCTACACCTTC.

The chain couples TRBV6-4 to TRBJ2-2; no definite D call. Germline CDR1 MRHNA, CDR2 SNTAGT. Trimming pared 6 bases from V and 5 bases from J, leaving 7 bases between. This CDR3 is 12 amino acids long. CDR3 coding DNA: TGTGCCAGCAGAGACCGTACCGGGGAGCTGTTTTTT. Its protein is CASRDRTGELFF.

The CDR3 region is CASSVSGYGYTF. CDR3 nucleotides: TGTGCCAGCAGCGTATCCGGGTATGGCTACACCTTC. The rearrangement links TRBV9 to TRBJ1-2; no reliable D call. Trimming cost V 1 base and J 5 bases, with 6 bases left between them. CDR1 is SGDLS and CDR2 is YYNGEE in the germline V gene. The length of the CDR3 is 12 residues.